This TCR beta chain comes out of a study of blood T cell repertoires in COVID-19. About the study: COVID-19 samples from acute and convalescent phases originated in the United States, Italy and Spain. Nucleic acid was either cDNA or gDNA, and it came from T cells, B-cell-depleted T cells, or PBMCs.

Trimming left V 6 bases short and J 4 bases short, with 16 bases between. Germline values: CDR1 SGDLS, CDR2 YYNGEE. This CDR3 has 14 amino acids. In the authors' methods: Amplification of reference gene primers was used by the study to estimate nucleated cell counts. The assay was immunoSEQ multiplex PCR, and TCRdb's table has in-frame clones only and misses some. The DNA was the basis for D and trimming; V, J and clone size are from that table. This table has about 100,000 clones, around 92% appearing once. The receptor was isolated from a man in his forties with active or convalescent COVID-19. The chain joins TRBV9 to TRBJ1-1; maybe TRBD1 (6 bases). Input material: peripheral blood. The CDR3 region has the DNA TGTGCCAGCAATTCACAGGGTATGAGCACTGAAGCTTTCTTT. As protein: CASNSQGMSTEAFF.